What follows are 15 T cell receptor beta chains derived from one specimen sequenced in a study of CD8 T cells in ankylosing spondylitis. TCRdb passed the 5' RACE reads through MiXCR, listing each CDR3 protein once. The table shows about 42,000 distinct CDR3 sequences, with 3% to 4.5% occurring only once. Sequencing input: blood, either unsorted or a sorted T cell fraction (not recorded which). The origin of the receptors is a female donor with ankylosing spondylitis or in good health (not recorded which).

There are many counts of this clonotype. This sequence joins TRBV9 and TRBJ1-3, with TRBD1 as a possible D gene (5 bases). Germline-derived CDR1 and CDR2 are SGDLS and YYNGEE. CDR3 length: 17 amino acids. V was trimmed by 4 bases and J by 2 bases, leaving 19 bases between them. The DNA of the CDR3 is TGTGCCAGCAGCTTCCGACAGAGATTGGATCCTGGAAACACCATATATTTT. It is translated as CASSFRQRLDPGNTIYF.

This clonotype showed up many times. The chain couples TRBV9 to TRBJ1-1, with a tentative D call TRBD1 (5 bases). Germline lookup yields CDR1 SGDLS and CDR2 YYNGEE. The CDR3 consists of 19 residues. V shed 3 bases and J shed 1 base, with 25 bases lying between them. CDR3 DNA: TGTGCCAGCAGCGACTATCTTACAGGAAGCGGGATAGGGAACACTGAAGCTTTCTTT. As protein: CASSDYLTGSGIGNTEAFF.

There are many counts of this clonotype. V is TRBV9 and J is TRBJ2-2; D perhaps matches TRBD1 (6 bases). The CDR3 has 15 residues. CDR1 and CDR2 from the germline V gene are SGDLS and YYNGEE. V shed 3 bases and J shed 0 bases, with 9 bases lying between them. The CDR3 DNA is TGTGCCAGCAGCGCAGGGGTCACGAACACCGGGGAGCTGTTTTTT. It is translated as CASSAGVTNTGELFF.

This clonotype was recorded many times. This sequence joins TRBV9 and TRBJ1-2; D uncertain. This CDR3 comprises 16 residues. Between the trimmed V and J ends, which lost 4 bases and 4 bases, there was a span of 20 bases. In germline, CDR1 is SGDLS, CDR2 YYNGEE. The CDR3 nucleotides read TGTGCCAGCAGCACTTACCCCATCTGGGCGAGCTATGGCTACACCTTC. Amino acid sequence: CASSTYPIWASYGYTF.

At least ten counts were recorded for this clonotype. The rearrangement links TRBV9 to TRBJ2-3; 13 positions agree with TRBD2. This CDR3 spans 17 amino acids. V lost 4 bases to trimming and J lost 3 bases; unmatched junction nucleotides: 8. CDR1 is SGDLS and CDR2 is YYNGEE in the germline V gene. CDR3 bases: TGTGCCAGCAGCCCCCTCCCGACTAGCGGGGGGACAGATACGCAGTATTTT. Protein sequence: CASSPLPTSGGTDTQYF.

This clonotype was observed at least ten times. The chain combines TRBV9 with TRBJ1-4; D gene ambiguous. CDR3 length: 15 residues. From germline, CDR1 is SGDLS and CDR2 YYNGEE. V lost 0 bases and J lost 8, with 14 bases in between. CDR3 in DNA: TGTGCCAGCAGCGTAGCGACAAGCGCGGTCGAAAAACTGTTTTTT. This codes for CASSVATSAVEKLFF.

This clonotype was seen at least ten times. The chain uses TRBV9 and TRBJ2-1, with no clear D. Germline loops: CDR1 SGDLS, CDR2 YYNGEE. The CDR3 length is 15 residues. The ends were cut back, 0 bases at V and 2 bases at J, with 9 bases in the middle. The chain's CDR3 is CASSVGLLAYNEQFF. DNA of the CDR3: TGTGCCAGCAGCGTAGGGCTATTAGCCTACAATGAGCAGTTCTTC. Together with reference TRBV9 and TRBJ2-1, the CDR3 gives the full variable domain: DSGVTQTPKHLITATGQRVTLRCSPRSGDLSVYWYQQSLDQGLQFLIQYYNGEERAKGNILERFSAQQFPDLHSELNLSSLELGDSALYFCASSVGLLAYNEQFFGPGTRLTVL.

This clonotype was counted at least ten times. The genes are TRBV9 and TRBJ2-1, with 9 bases identical to TRBD2. The CDR3 spans 17 residues. Germline V CDR1 and CDR2: SGDLS, YYNGEE. The J segment lost 2 bases and the V segment lost 0 bases, leaving 6 bases of the junction unmatched. The chain's CDR3 is CASSVGSASGAYNEQFF. The CDR3, as DNA: TGTGCCAGCAGCGTAGGTTCGGCTAGCGGGGCCTACAATGAGCAGTTCTTC.

This clonotype was detected many times. The chain is built from TRBV9 and TRBJ2-7, with D possibly TRBD2 on 5 matching bases. The germline V gene has CDR1 SGDLS and CDR2 YYNGEE. V lost 0 bases and J lost 2, with 9 bases in between. The length of the CDR3 is 14 residues. The CDR3 region has the DNA TGTGCCAGCAGCGTAGCGGGGAACACCTACGAGCAGTACTTC. The encoded protein is CASSVAGNTYEQYF.

This clonotype was counted many times. This chain connects TRBV9 to TRBJ2-2; D is undetermined. The CDR3 sequence is 13 residues long. V dropped 1 base and J dropped 5 bases, with 6 bases sitting between them. Per germline, CDR1 SGDLS and CDR2 YYNGEE. Written as DNA, the CDR3 is TGTGCCAGCAGCGTACTCGGGACCGGGGAGCTGTTTTTT. Amino acid sequence: CASSVLGTGELFF.

This clonotype was recorded at least ten times. The rearrangement links TRBV9 to TRBJ1-2; the D gene is possibly TRBD1 (5 bases). The CDR3 has 14 amino acids. The V and J ends lost 3 bases and 2 bases respectively, with 11 bases between them. From germline, CDR1 is SGDLS and CDR2 YYNGEE. The CDR3 DNA sequence: TGTGCCAGCAGCGGCAGGACACGGAACTATGGCTACACCTTC. Its translation: CASSGRTRNYGYTF.

This clonotype was seen ten or more times. The chain links TRBV9 to TRBJ1-2; TRBD1 matches 8 bases. Germline CDR1 SGDLS, CDR2 YYNGEE. V dropped 0 bases and J dropped 6; count of bases not matched to a gene: 4. The CDR3 is 14 residues long. CDR3 DNA sequence: TGTGCCAGCAGCGTAGCCCAGGGGGCGAATGGCTACACCTTC. Residues: CASSVAQGANGYTF.

This clonotype was counted many times. This chain joins TRBV9 and TRBJ1-1; D is uncertain. Trimming left V 2 bases short and J 1 base short, with 12 bases between. This CDR3 has 15 residues. The germline V gene has CDR1 SGDLS and CDR2 YYNGEE. The DNA of the CDR3 is TGTGCCAGCAGCGTGACCGACACTCAGAACACTGAAGCTTTCTTT. The encoded protein is CASSVTDTQNTEAFF. The variable domain in full, with the rest retrieved from reference TRBV9 and TRBJ1-1, is DSGVTQTPKHLITATGQRVTLRCSPRSGDLSVYWYQQSLDQGLQFLIQYYNGEERAKGNILERFSAQQFPDLHSELNLSSLELGDSALYFCASSVTDTQNTEAFFGQGTRLTVV.

Comments on this clonotype: A read error may be the cause here, since a much bigger clone is one base away. This chain uses TRBV9 with TRBJ2-3, with 8 bases identical to TRBD2. The V gene's germline CDR1 is SGDLS and CDR2 YYNGEE. CDR3 size: 14 residues. V shed 1 base and J 5 bases; nucleotides not matched to a gene: 3. CDR3 DNA sequence: TGTGCCAGCAGCGTATCGGGGGGGGGAGATACGCAGTATTTT. Its translation: CASSVSGGGDTQYF.

The CDR3 spells CASSVAGGAGNTIYF. The CDR3 DNA reads as TGTGCCAGCAGCGTAGCCGGGGGGGCCGGAAACACCATATATTTT. The chain uses TRBV9 and TRBJ1-3, with D maybe TRBD1 (6 bases). The CDR3 extends over 15 amino acids. Germline assignment: CDR1 SGDLS and CDR2 YYNGEE. V shed 0 bases and J shed 4 bases, with 11 bases lying between them.